This is a list of T cell receptor beta chains from one sample in a study of CD8 T cells in Susac syndrome. TCRdb passed the immunoSEQ multiplex PCR reads through MiXCR, listing each CDR3 protein once. In the table there are about 190,000 distinct CDR3 sequences, 95% of which are singletons. Sequencing was performed on CD4+ T cells from PBMCs. These receptors all come from a human donor with Susac syndrome. Each CDR3 is given without its conserved first and last residue. Each record gives: V gene, CDR3 protein.

TRBV18 | ASSPSRTGFDGYT
TRBV4-3 | ASSRGQGETGELF
TRBV27 | ASSSGTMLNYGYT
TRBV15 | ATSRDPDRYEQY
TRBV3-1 | ASSQQGADTQY
TRBV10-3 | AISESARAGANVLT
TRBV25-1 | ASSGWGRFSPLH
TRBV27 | ASSPARGQGQPQH
TRBV20-1 | SARDLYEQY
TRBV13 | ASSFLVGGRTEAF
TRBV2 | ASSSGRGQETQY
TRBV12-3/TRBV12-4 | ASSFQSHQPQH